This entry concerns a single TCR beta chain. This clonotype was found a few times. It lacks a known antigen. Base-call qualities are not available, and no considerably larger clone is one nucleotide away. This entry belongs to a study of T-cell reconstitution after alpha-beta-depleted transplantation in children (dated by TCRdb to the mid-2010s). For context, the study as a whole: Using TCR repertoire profiling, the study followed T-cell immune reconstitution in a quantitative way in children after TCRalphabeta/CD19-depleted allogeneic hematopoietic cell transplantation.

CDR1 and CDR2 were assigned from the germline V gene as LGHNA and YNFKEQ. From its cysteine to its phenylalanine, the CDR3 spans 16 amino acids. The only DNA kept is the CDR3, 48 bases in frame from the first base. The V end gives up 2 bases and the J end 7 bases, leaving 10 bases in the junction not matched to a gene. Taken with the paper, the label for treatment or condition translates to: allogeneic hematopoietic cell transplantation with graft depleted of TCRalphabeta T cells and CD19 B cells. TCRalphabeta/CD19-depleted allogeneic hematopoietic cell grafts were given to the transplant recipients, all of whom were children. Library preparation used PCR. The run used an Illumina HiSeq 2500. TCR libraries were prepared with molecular barcoding, using unique molecular identifiers to normalize TCRbeta repertoire quantification. TCRdb reanalyzed the raw reads on its own, using fastp at Q25 for trimming and MiXCR for clone calling, and kept in-frame beta chains. Duplicate CDR3 protein sequences are folded into a single record with the most common DNA and genes. This sample lists almost 250,000 distinct CDR3 sequences; roughly 24% were detected once. Less than 3.5% of the sample comes from the top ten.

Overall study outcomes, separate from this receptor: In some patients, high TCRbeta diversity at day 60 was attributed to recipient T cells and intrathymic progenitors that had survived conditioning. About two months after transplant, the apparently early recovery of alphabetaT-cell counts reportedly depended on just several hundred clones that had expanded rapidly and came from non-depleted graft cells. Over the following months the frequencies of hyperexpanded clones went down, and after one year T-cell counts and TCRbeta diversity were mostly credited to newly produced T cells.

This clonotype was sampled from a girl aged 2-10 years with Fanconi anemia, due to receive a stem cell transplant. Here the sequenced sample was PBMCs, taken before TCRalphabeta/CD19-depleted stem cell transplant. The receptor chain draws on TRBV4-2 and TRBJ1-5; 8 junctional bases match TRBD1. The CDR3 protein is CASSQISGQGGQPQHF. In nucleotides, the sequence is TGTGCCAGCAGCCAAATATCCGGACAGGGAGGACAGCCCCAGCATTTT.